This entry is about one T cell receptor beta chain. Trimming removed 6 bases from V and 3 bases from J, with 15 bases in between. Germline V CDR1 and CDR2: MNHEY, SVGAGI. The CDR3 length is 15 residues. The data belong to a study of control samples from healthy donors and cancer patients. TCRdb keeps only in-frame clones here, not all; method: immunoSEQ multiplex PCR. This table has around 190,000 clones, 90% appearing once. The rearrangement links TRBV6-5 to TRBJ1-5; tentative D call: TRBD1 (6 bases). The sequence came from a woman aged 45-65 years in good health. What was sequenced was blood. The CDR3: CASRMGGLDNQPQHF. The DNA of the CDR3 is TGTGCCAGCAGGATGGGGGGCCTGGACAATCAGCCCCAGCATTTT.